The 19 T cell receptor beta chains below all came from one sample that was sequenced in a study of T cell clonality in common variable immunodeficiency. Only in-frame clones appear in the TCRdb table, and some are missing; sequencing was by immunoSEQ multiplex PCR. The specimen has about 35,000 clones, none found just once. Sequencing input: peripheral blood mononuclear cells. The receptors were sampled from a person aged 18 to 69 in good health.

This clone was seen many times. Sequencing ends 3 residues short of the CDR3 end; the germline J gene provides the rest. The V gene is TRBV19, the J gene TRBJ2-5; maybe TRBD1 (5 bases). Looked up from germline, CDR1 is LNHDA and CDR2 is SQIVND (reference sequence). There are 14 residues in the CDR3. V shed 2 bases and J shed 1 base, with 8 bases lying between them. The CDR3 loop reads CASSINTGQETQYF. CDR3 bases read: TGTGCCAGTAGTATAAATACAGGCCAAGAGACC.

This clone was counted only a few times. The read ends 3 residues shy of where the CDR3 ends; the end is completed using the germline J gene. V usage is TRBV30 and J usage is TRBJ2-3, with D possibly being TRBD1 (6 bases). CDR3 size: 14 residues. Germline assignment: CDR1 GTSNPN and CDR2 SVGIG (reference sequence). The CDR3 here is CAWSVGAWGKPQYF. The CDR3 bases that were read are TGTGCCTGGAGTGTGGGGGCCTGGGGGAAGCCG. Using reference TRBV30 and TRBJ2-3 for the parts outside the CDR3, the full variable domain is SQTIHQWPATLVQPVGSPLSLECTVEGTSNPNLYWYRQAAGRGLQLLFYSVGIGQISSEVPQNLSASRPQDRQFILSSKKLLLSDSGFYLCAWSVGAWGKPQYFGPGTRLTVL.

This clone was found many times. The sequenced fragment ends 3 residues before the CDR3 boundary, so the rest is inferred from the germline J gene. The V and J genes are TRBV5-1 and TRBJ2-3, with 8 bases identical to TRBD2. CDR3 size: 15 residues. Trimming removed 3 bases from V and 1 base from J; junction bases left unmatched: 4. CDR1 is SGHRS and CDR2 is YFSETQ in the germline V gene. CDR3 amino acids: CASSWSGGGTDTQYF. The sequenced part of the CDR3 DNA is TGCGCCAGCAGCTGGAGCGGGGGAGGCACAGATACG.

This clone was picked up many times. Sequencing ends 3 residues short of the CDR3 end; the germline J gene provides the rest. The chain combines TRBV18 with TRBJ2-1, with D tentatively TRBD1 (5 bases). V lost 3 bases, J lost 7 bases, and 10 bases lay in between. The CDR3 runs to 13 residues. CDR1 and CDR2 from the germline V gene are KGHSH and LQKENI. CDR3 DNA (partial): TGTGCCAGCTCACCGGTGACAGCTAATGAG. Translated, it gives CASSPVTANE. The CDR3 in full is CASSPVTANEQFF.

This clone is classed as medium-sized (0.01 to 0.1%). With the read ending 3 residues before the CDR3 end, the germline J gene is used to fill in that end. J is TRBJ2-1 and V is TRBV7-6; 9 bases match TRBD2. Per germline, CDR1 SGHVS and CDR2 FNYEAQ. V gave up 1 base and J gave up 7 bases; unmatched junction bases: 8. This CDR3 contains 16 residues. The covered CDR3 bases are TGTGCCAGCAGCTTAGGCGGACTAGCGCCCGGGAATGAG. As protein: CASSLGGLAPGNE. The full CDR3 is CASSLGGLAPGNEQFF. The full variable domain, its missing parts supplied by reference TRBV7-6 and TRBJ2-1, is GAGVSQSPRYKVTKRGQDVALRCDPISGHVSLYWYRQALGQGPEFLTYFNYEAQQDKSGLPNDRFSAERPEGSISTLTIQRTEQRDSAMYRCASSLGGLAPGNEQFFGPGTRLTVL.

This clone was recorded at least ten times. The sequenced fragment ends 3 residues before the CDR3 boundary, so the rest is inferred from the germline J gene. The chain has TRBV7-9 and TRBJ2-3; D possibly corresponds to TRBD2 (5 bases). The CDR3 runs to 15 residues. Germline CDR1 is SEHNR and CDR2 is FQNEAQ (reference sequence). The V and J ends lost 4 bases and 5 bases respectively, with 16 bases between them. Incomplete CDR3 DNA: TGTGCCAGCAGCTCCCGTCCGCGGGCCCAAGATACG. This encodes CASSSRPRAQDT. The whole CDR3 sequence is CASSSRPRAQDTQYF.

This clone appeared many times. The read is 3 residues too short to cover the CDR3 end, so that end is filled in from the germline J gene. The chain is built from TRBV5-6 and TRBJ1-2; D perhaps matches TRBD1 (5 bases). CDR1 is SGHDT, CDR2 YYEEEE, per germline. The CDR3 loop spans 11 amino acids. CDR3 bases read: TGTGCCAGCAGCTATGGACACGGC. It codes for CASSYGHG. The full CDR3 sequence reads CASSYGHGYTF.

This clone was found many times. Coverage ceases 3 residues before the CDR3 finishes, and the germline J gene fills in the end. The chain uses TRBV7-2 and TRBJ1-5; D ambiguous. The V end was cut by 0 bases, the J end by 7 bases, with 7 bases between. CDR1 is SGHTA, CDR2 FQGNSA, per germline. The CDR3 has 13 residues. The CDR3 sequence: CASSLAGWQPQHF. The sequenced CDR3 bases are TGTGCCAGCAGCTTAGCAGGTTGGCAGCCC.

This clone was counted many times. CDR3 DNA (partial): TGTGCCAGCCGTCCTCCGGACAGGCGGGTTTACAATGAG. Residues: CASRPPDRRVYNE. The whole CDR3 protein reads CASRPPDRRVYNEQFF. The chain couples TRBV27 to TRBJ2-1; TRBD1 aligns across 7 bases. The read finishes 3 residues shy of the CDR3 end, and the germline J gene is used to complete it. CDR1 is MNHEY and CDR2 is SMNVEV in the germline V gene (reference sequence). This CDR3 comprises 16 residues. V shed 8 bases and J 4 bases; nucleotides not matched to a gene: 14.

Ten or more counts support this clone. This chain's CDR3 is CASSESGMTGELFF. The part of the CDR3 DNA that was read is TGTGCCAGCAGTGAAAGCGGGATGACCGGGGAG. The rearrangement joins TRBV6-1 to TRBJ2-2, with 7 positions matching TRBD2. The CDR3 extends 3 residues past the end of the read, so its final part is completed from the germline J gene. With V trimmed by 2 bases and J by 5 bases, 2 bases remained unmatched. CDR3 size: 14 residues. Germline V gives CDR1 MNHNS, CDR2 SASEGT.

As concerns this clone: The read stops 3 residues short of the end of the CDR3; the missing end is completed from the germline J gene. The J gene is TRBJ1-2, the V gene TRBV7-9, with D tentatively TRBD1 (5 bases). The CDR3 spans 13 residues. Germline CDR1 reads SEHNR; CDR2 reads FQNEAQ (reference sequence). CDR3 sequence: CASRPGLADTYTF. CDR3 DNA, as far as it was read: TGTGCCAGCAGACCGGGACTAGCAGATACC. The full variable domain, with the rest looked up from reference TRBV7-9 and TRBJ1-2, is DTGVSQNPRHKITKRGQNVTFRCDPISEHNRLYWYRQTLGQGPEFLTYFQNEAQLEKSRLLSDRFSAERPKGSFSTLEIQRTEQGDSAMYLCASRPGLADTYTFGSGTRLTVV.

As regards this clone: Read sequence stops 3 residues before the CDR3 end, and the germline J gene provides the missing end. The rearrangement joins TRBV7-2 to TRBJ1-2; D ambiguous. Germline V gene sequence: CDR1 SGHTA, CDR2 FQGNSA. The CDR3 runs to 13 residues. Incomplete CDR3 DNA: TGTGCCAGCAGCTTAGGGCCCACAGATACC. Translation gives CASSLGPTDT. The entire CDR3 is CASSLGPTDTYTF.

This clone was recorded many times. The read is 3 residues too short to cover the CDR3 end, so that end is filled in from the germline J gene. V and J are TRBV4-2 and TRBJ2-5; tentatively, D is TRBD2 (6 bases). Looked up from germline, CDR1 is LGHNA and CDR2 is YNFKEQ. The V end lost 4 bases, the J end lost 5 bases, and 35 bases lay between the germline ends. The CDR3 spans 21 residues. The CDR3 spells CASSLVFRGSGSERVSETQYF. The sequenced part of the CDR3 DNA is TGTGCCAGCAGCCTCGTATTCCGGGGTAGCGGCTCCGAGCGGGTGAGCGAGACC.

As regards this clone: The read ends 3 residues before the CDR3 terminus; that terminus is restored from the germline J gene. The chain uses TRBV20-1 and TRBJ1-3, with D tentatively TRBD1 (6 bases). The ends were cut back, 0 bases at V and 4 bases at J, with 16 bases in the middle. The CDR3 is 16 amino acids. CDR1 and CDR2 from the germline V gene are DFQATT and SNEGSKA (reference sequence). The part of the CDR3 DNA that was read is TGCAGTGCTAGAGATGGGGGCAGGGTAAAAGGAAACACC. This encodes CSARDGGRVKGNT. The whole CDR3 protein reads CSARDGGRVKGNTIYF.

This clone was counted ten times or more. The missing CDR3 end, 3 residues past where the read stops, is filled in from the germline J gene. The V and J genes are TRBV28 and TRBJ1-1; TRBD1 agrees at 12 bases. Looked up from germline, CDR1 is MDHEN and CDR2 is SYDVKM. The CDR3 runs 15 residues. Germline trimming cut 7 bases from V and 2 bases from J; bases unmatched to any gene: 5. CDR3 amino acids: CASTPGQGANTEAFF. The DNA read from the CDR3 is TGTGCCAGCACTCCGGGACAGGGGGCAAACACTGAA.

This clone was seen at least ten times. The CDR3 is cut off 3 residues early in the read; its end comes from the germline J gene. This chain links TRBV15 with TRBJ2-2; no reliable D call. The germline V gene encodes CDR1 LNHNV and CDR2 YYDKDF (reference sequence). V lost 7 bases and J 9 bases, leaving 12 bases between the germline ends. The CDR3 extends over 12 amino acids. Partial CDR3 DNA: TGTGCCACCACCATAGCTCGGCGGGAG. Its translation is CATTIARRE. The full CDR3 sequence reads CATTIARRELFF.

Concerning this clone: The read halts 3 residues ahead of the CDR3 end, with the missing end drawn from the germline J gene. The chain recombines TRBV7-3 with TRBJ2-2, with a tentative D call TRBD2 (6 bases). The CDR3 length is 17 residues. Germline loops: CDR1 SGHTA, CDR2 FQGTGA. The sequenced CDR3 bases are TGTGCCAGCAGCTTAGGCCCCATTTGGGGGGATAATTCACCG. Translation gives CASSLGPIWGDNSP. The whole CDR3 protein is CASSLGPIWGDNSPLFF.

Note on this clone: The CDR3 is cut off 3 residues early in the read; its end comes from the germline J gene. The chain recombines TRBV2 with TRBJ1-2; D ambiguous. CDR1 SNHLY and CDR2 FYNNEI come from the germline V gene. This CDR3 is 11 amino acids long. CDR3 DNA, as far as it was read: TGTGCCAGTCAGGTCAGCTACGAC. It specifies CASQVSYD. The CDR3 in its entirety is CASQVSYDYTF.

This clone came up many times. From the germline J gene comes the end of the CDR3, since the read stops 3 residues before it. This chain links TRBV5-1 with TRBJ2-1; possibly TRBD2 for D (6 bases). Germline CDR1 and CDR2: SGHRS and YFSETQ. The germline V and J ends were trimmed by 0 bases and 5 bases, with 27 bases remaining between them. This CDR3 contains 20 residues. The CDR3 here is CASSLVISQMGGSFNNEQFF. The DNA read from the CDR3 is TGCGCCAGCAGCTTGGTAATTTCCCAGATGGGGGGAAGTTTTAACAATGAG.